This TCR beta chain came from a study of blood T cell repertoires in COVID-19. Study summary: From T cells, B-cell-depleted T cells, or PBMCs came the material, which was cDNA or gDNA.

This table comes from immunoSEQ multiplex PCR, and its TCRdb copy is limited to in-frame clones, with some not included. Here the sample spans about 220,000 clones, around 75% being singletons. This CDR3 contains 17 residues. Trimming removed 0 bases at V and 6 bases at J, with 21 bases between. Looked up from germline, CDR1 is SGHDT and CDR2 is YYEEEE. J is TRBJ1-1 and V is TRBV5-6, with D tentatively TRBD1 (6 bases). The source is a human donor in a cohort sampled during active COVID-19. Specimen: peripheral blood. In nucleotides, the CDR3 is TGTGCCAGCAGCTTGGCCAGGGGACGAAGGTTTTATTCTGAAGCTTTCTTT. Translating it yields CASSLARGRRFYSEAFF.